The clone carrying this TCR beta chain was recorded only once. In the study's own analysis: By means of reference gene primer amplification, nucleated cell counts were estimated. The table came from immunoSEQ multiplex PCR; TCRdb's copy has only in-frame clones and leaves some out. The D gene and trimming were derived from the DNA, and the V and J assignments and clone size from that table. Of over 100,000 clones listed, around 86% are singletons. These data are taken from a study of blood T cell repertoires in COVID-19. Study as a whole: PBMCs, B-cell-depleted T cells, or T cells were the source of the cDNA or gDNA that made up the material.

CDR1 SEHNR and CDR2 FQNEAQ come from the germline V gene (reference sequence). This CDR3 is 14 amino acids long. Trimming left V 9 bases short and J 8 bases short, with 19 bases between. The sample was peripheral blood. This receptor was identified in a man aged 45 to 65 with active COVID-19. The chain recombines TRBV7-9 with TRBJ1-4; no clear D. The CDR3 here is CASREAGYDEKLFF. The CDR3 DNA is TGTGCCAGTCGGGAGGCGGGGTACGACGAAAAACTGTTTTTT.